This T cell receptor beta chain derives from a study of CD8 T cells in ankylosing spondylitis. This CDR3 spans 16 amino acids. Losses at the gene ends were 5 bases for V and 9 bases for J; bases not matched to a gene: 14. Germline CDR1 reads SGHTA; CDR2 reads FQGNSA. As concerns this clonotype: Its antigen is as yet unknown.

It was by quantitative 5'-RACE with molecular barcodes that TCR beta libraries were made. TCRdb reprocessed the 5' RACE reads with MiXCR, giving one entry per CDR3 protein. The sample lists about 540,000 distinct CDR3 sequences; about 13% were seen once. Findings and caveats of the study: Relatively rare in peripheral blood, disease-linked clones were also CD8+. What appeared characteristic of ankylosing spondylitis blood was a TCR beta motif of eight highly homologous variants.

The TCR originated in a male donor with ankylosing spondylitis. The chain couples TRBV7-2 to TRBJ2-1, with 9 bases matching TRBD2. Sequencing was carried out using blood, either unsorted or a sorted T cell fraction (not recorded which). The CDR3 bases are TGTGCCAGCAGCCCGATGAAGGCGGGAGGGCCTGGTGAGCAGTTCTTC. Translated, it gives CASSPMKAGGPGEQFF.